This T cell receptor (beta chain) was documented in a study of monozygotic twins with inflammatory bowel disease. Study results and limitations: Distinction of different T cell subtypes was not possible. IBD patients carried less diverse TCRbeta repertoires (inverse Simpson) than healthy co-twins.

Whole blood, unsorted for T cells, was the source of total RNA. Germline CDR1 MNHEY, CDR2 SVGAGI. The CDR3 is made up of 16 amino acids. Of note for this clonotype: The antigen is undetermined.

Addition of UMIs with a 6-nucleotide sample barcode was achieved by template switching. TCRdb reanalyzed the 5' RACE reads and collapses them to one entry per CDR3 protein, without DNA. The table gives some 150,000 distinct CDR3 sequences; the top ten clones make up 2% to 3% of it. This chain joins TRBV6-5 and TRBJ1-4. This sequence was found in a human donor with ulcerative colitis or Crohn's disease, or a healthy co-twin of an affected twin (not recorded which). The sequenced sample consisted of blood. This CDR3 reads CASSYSGGATNEKLFF.